The T cell receptor (beta chain) under discussion was sequenced for a study of regulatory T cells in long-lasting Graves disease. Sequencing libraries for TCR beta were prepared with iRepertoire HTBI primers and Arm-PCR of CDR3 regions. TCRdb redid the calling of the multiplex PCR reads with MiXCR, one entry per CDR3 protein. In the table there are under 450,000 distinct CDR3 sequences, about 23% of which are singletons. The CDR3 consists of 12 residues. From germline, CDR1 is LNHNV and CDR2 YYDKDF (reference sequence). The V segment lost 3 bases and the J segment 5 bases; nucleotides outside the gene matches: 1. Time point specified: persistent/refractory GD, antithyroid drugs over 5 years with positive TRAb. Making the TCR library involved RNA that had been extracted from PBMCs.

The chain has TRBV15 and TRBJ2-7, with TRBD1 matching 7 bases. The material sequenced was peripheral blood mononuclear cells (PBMCs), taken when the disease was refractory, from a patient treated with antithyroid drugs. This clonotype was sampled from a woman in her thirties or forties with Graves disease. In nucleotides, the CDR3 is TGTGCCACCAGCAGTCAGGGGGACGAGCAGTACTTC. Translating gives CATSSQGDEQYF.